Reported below is one TCR beta chain. This clonotype was counted only a few times. Its antigen specificity is not known. One base away there is no much larger clone; base qualities are not given. From the cysteine up to the phenylalanine, the CDR3 has a length of 16 residues. The sequence is cut down to CDR3 DNA, 48 bases in frame from base 1. Relative to germline, V is missing 4 bases and J is missing 1 base, with 8 bases of the junction outside any gene match. CDR1 and CDR2 were assigned from the germline V gene (reference sequence) as LGHDT and YNNKEL. The sample belongs to a study of blood T cells in healthy people across ages (dated by TCRdb to between 2014 and 2016). General notes on the study: In model experiments, template switching captured roughly one uniquely barcoded TCR beta cDNA molecule for every two T cells. Four age groups were formed from the donors: young (average approximately 16 years), middle-aged (around 41), aged (roughly 59) and long-lived (approximately 80). Using deep sequencing normalized with unique cDNA molecular identifiers, the study measured how TCR beta repertoire diversity changes with age. To avoid experimental bias, donors of different ages were randomly spread across the sequencing lanes. For two donors (one aged 18 to 30 and one aged 80 or older), the study analyzed two additional independent replicas of 1 million unique cDNA reads from the same blood draw.

Results the study describes overall, beyond this receptor: Estimates of total diversity based on one million sequenced T cells were considered lower bounds and underestimates. There was a strong correlation between observed TCR beta diversity and the percentage of naive T cells measured by flow cytometry. Compared with the aged group, more naive CD4+ T cells, fewer expanded clones and increased TCR diversity were shown by the long-lived group, suggesting age selection. Because the CMV infection status of the donors was unknown, age-related changes in expanded clonotypes may potentially have been confounded. Because profiling used bulk unsorted PBMCs, naive and antigen-experienced compartments could not be compared conclusively. Observed TCR beta diversity per million T cells fell roughly linearly with age, and a significant reduction was already apparent by age roughly 40.

The library was obtained by 5' RACE. The instrument given in TCRdb is Illumina HiSeq 2500. A second PCR of about 7 to 12 cycles was run with a J-beta primer mix and a sample-barcoded 5' primer. Each TCR beta cDNA molecule received a unique molecular identifier from a template-switch 5' adaptor carrying 12 random nucleotides. Each sample yielded at least 3 million CDR3-containing paired-end reads. First-strand cDNA synthesis was performed from all RNA using the Mint cDNA synthesis kit, with priming by a TRBC-specific oligonucleotide. Following uracil-DNA glycosylase treatment, all cDNA underwent a first 18-cycle PCR with the universal primers M1SS and BC2_uni_R. From the authors' description of their analysis: Each sample was normalized by randomly selecting 1 million high-quality reads, each carrying a distinct molecular identifier. Instead of being binned into consensus sequences, reads with shared molecular identifiers were discarded. MiTCR, run with a Q25 quality threshold and the strictest error-elimination algorithm, handled CDR3 identification, clonotype clustering and error correction. A nonparametric unseen species model with Euler transformation was used to estimate a lower bound on total TCR beta diversity. In-frame beta chains were kept once TCRdb had trimmed the public reads at Q25 with fastp and called clones with MiXCR. Rows with one shared CDR3 protein collapse into an entry with the most common genes and DNA. TCRdb, not the original authors, processed these V and J calls. The sample data list about 1.4 million distinct CDR3 sequences, and almost 60% of these were observed just once. Jointly, the top ten make up 6.7% of the sample.

The roughly 39 donors, aged about 6 to 95 years, were systemically healthy Caucasian individuals from Russia. Approximately 11 milliliters of peripheral blood were drawn from each donor into EDTA-treated Vacutainer tubes. Ficoll-Paque density-gradient centrifugation was used to isolate PBMCs, with at least 6.5 million per sample. Total RNA, at least 6 micrograms per sample, was extracted from PBMCs with Trizol reagent. For every donor, an aliquot of PBMCs went through flow cytometry to measure the percentages of naive CD45RAhigh/CD27high T cells. The sequence was collected from a man between 18 and 29 years old in good health. The sample was blood. The rearrangement combines TRBV3-1 with TRBJ2-7, and 9 bases in between align with TRBD1. The CDR3 reads CASSPTPGQGSYEQYF. At the DNA level, the sequence is TGTGCCAGCAGCCCAACTCCGGGACAGGGTTCCTACGAGCAGTACTTC.